This T cell receptor (beta chain) was identified during a study of T cell responses to AZD1222 COVID-19 vaccine. Assay used: immunoSEQ multiplex PCR; TCRdb lists only in-frame clones, some missing. The sample records about 160,000 clones, 85% to 90% being singletons. There are 13 residues in the CDR3. The ends were cut back, 1 base at V and 0 bases at J, with 3 bases in the middle. Germline CDR1 SEHNR, CDR2 FQNEAQ (reference sequence). Study results and caveats: Spike-specific TCR depth and breadth grew after two AZD1222 doses.

About this clone itself: What it binds is not known.

Sequencing used peripheral blood, obtained 28 days after the second AZD1222 dose. The TCR was taken from an adult who received the AZD1222 COVID-19 vaccine. The rearrangement uses TRBV7-9 and TRBJ1-1; D is unclear. The CDR3 coding sequence is TGTGCCAGCAGCTTAGATCTGAACACTGAAGCTTTCTTT. This sequence encodes CASSLDLNTEAFF. The full variable domain, with the rest looked up from reference TRBV7-9 and TRBJ1-1, is DTGVSQNPRHKITKRGQNVTFRCDPISEHNRLYWYRQTLGQGPEFLTYFQNEAQLEKSRLLSDRFSAERPKGSFSTLEIQRTEQGDSAMYLCASSLDLNTEAFFGQGTRLTVV.